Listed below are T cell receptor beta chains from one sample, sequenced in a study of metastatic and nonmetastatic thyroid tumors. TCRdb re-processed the PCR reads through MiXCR. The sample includes fewer than 15,000 clones, under 30% of them seen just once. Material for sequencing was tumor tissue. These receptors all stem from a female donor with papillary thyroid cancer or a benign thyroid nodule (not recorded which). Some clones in this sample may be carry-over from other donors' samples. Both conserved end residues are part of each CDR3. The order of the fields is D gene, V gene, CDR3 length, J gene, clone size, CDR3 DNA, CDR3 protein. A D gene is named only where the DNA matches it firmly. Part of the rows lack a size; the others show once, few, many or a class for expanded clones.

D gene: TRBD1
V gene: TRBV5-1
CDR3 length: 19
J gene: TRBJ2-7
clone size: .
CDR3 DNA: TGCGCCAGCAGCCCGCATAAGGCAACAGACAGGGGGCGATCCTACGAGCAGTACTTC
CDR3 protein: CASSPHKATDRGRSYEQYF

D gene: .
V gene: TRBV5-6
CDR3 length: 15
J gene: TRBJ2-7
clone size: .
CDR3 DNA: TGTGCCAGCAGCTTGTCGGTGATCAGCTCCTACGAGCAGTACTTC
CDR3 protein: CASSLSVISSYEQYF

D gene: .
V gene: TRBV2
CDR3 length: 14
J gene: TRBJ2-7
clone size: few
CDR3 DNA: TGTGCCAGACGTTTTCGAGGGGTTCCCTACGAGCAGTACTTC
CDR3 protein: CARRFRGVPYEQYF

D gene: TRBD1
V gene: TRBV5-4
CDR3 length: 15
J gene: TRBJ1-2
clone size: .
CDR3 DNA: TGTGCCAGCAGCTCGACAGGGGGATTGAACTATGGCTACACCTTC
CDR3 protein: CASSSTGGLNYGYTF

D gene: .
V gene: TRBV7-9
CDR3 length: 17
J gene: TRBJ1-3
clone size: many
CDR3 DNA: TGTGCCAGCAGCTTTCAATTGGACGCAAGCTCTGGAAACACCATATATTTT
CDR3 protein: CASSFQLDASSGNTIYF

D gene: TRBD2
V gene: TRBV11-1
CDR3 length: 16
J gene: TRBJ2-3
clone size: many
CDR3 DNA: TGTGCCAGCAGCCTAGGACTAGCGGGAGCCACAGATACGCAGTATTTT
CDR3 protein: CASSLGLAGATDTQYF

D gene: .
V gene: TRBV3-1
CDR3 length: 12
J gene: TRBJ1-3
clone size: .
CDR3 DNA: TGTGCCAGCAGCCAAACCGGAAACACCATATATTTT
CDR3 protein: CASSQTGNTIYF

D gene: .
V gene: TRBV5-1
CDR3 length: 16
J gene: TRBJ2-7
clone size: large
CDR3 DNA: TGCGCCAGCAGCCCGGGACCTGGCCTAGGAATCTACGAGCAGTACTTC
CDR3 protein: CASSPGPGLGIYEQYF

D gene: .
V gene: TRBV4-2
CDR3 length: 14
J gene: TRBJ2-3
clone size: many
CDR3 DNA: TGTGCCAGCAGCCACACACTGGGAGGTAATACGCAGTATTTT
CDR3 protein: CASSHTLGGNTQYF

D gene: .
V gene: TRBV28
CDR3 length: 10
J gene: TRBJ1-3
clone size: few
CDR3 DNA: TGTGCCAGCTCAAGAAACACCATATATTTT
CDR3 protein: CASSRNTIYF

D gene: TRBD1
V gene: TRBV4-1
CDR3 length: 17
J gene: TRBJ1-3
clone size: medium-sized
CDR3 DNA: TGCGCCAGCAGCCAAGGACAACAGGGGCCTCTGGGAAACACCATATATTTT
CDR3 protein: CASSQGQQGPLGNTIYF

D gene: .
V gene: TRBV3-1
CDR3 length: 14
J gene: TRBJ1-6
clone size: .
CDR3 DNA: TGTGCCAGCAGCCCCAGGGCTGGGGATTCACCCCTCCACTTT
CDR3 protein: CASSPRAGDSPLHF

D gene: TRBD1
V gene: TRBV7-2
CDR3 length: 14
J gene: TRBJ2-7
clone size: .
CDR3 DNA: TGTGCCAGCAGCTCACGGACAGGGAGATACGAGCAGTACTTC
CDR3 protein: CASSSRTGRYEQYF

D gene: .
V gene: TRBV30
CDR3 length: 13
J gene: TRBJ1-4
clone size: many
CDR3 DNA: TGTGCCTGTTCGAGTGCAACTAATGAAAAACTGTTTTTT
CDR3 protein: CACSSATNEKLFF

D gene: .
V gene: TRBV20-1
CDR3 length: 14
J gene: TRBJ2-7
clone size: medium-sized
CDR3 DNA: TGCAGTGCTAGAGATTACCGGACAGAAACCGAGCAGTACTTC
CDR3 protein: CSARDYRTETEQYF

D gene: .
V gene: TRBV11-2
CDR3 length: 14
J gene: TRBJ2-5
clone size: large
CDR3 DNA: TGTGCCAGCAGCTCAGAATGGAGAGAAGAGACCCAGTACTTC
CDR3 protein: CASSSEWREETQYF

D gene: .
V gene: TRBV9
CDR3 length: 18
J gene: TRBJ1-3
clone size: .
CDR3 DNA: TGTGCCAGCAGCGTAGCCCCCCCGGGGGATCCCTCTGGAAACACCATATATTTT
CDR3 protein: CASSVAPPGDPSGNTIYF

D gene: .
V gene: TRBV28
CDR3 length: 12
J gene: TRBJ2-7
clone size: few
CDR3 DNA: TGTGCCAGCAGTGTTATACTAGACAAGCAGTACTTC
CDR3 protein: CASSVILDKQYF

D gene: .
V gene: TRBV28
CDR3 length: 15
J gene: TRBJ1-1
clone size: few
CDR3 DNA: TGTGCCAGCAGGGATGGTGGAGTGGCAGACACTGAAGATTTCTTT
CDR3 protein: CASRDGGVADTEDFF

D gene: .
V gene: TRBV12-3/TRBV12-4
CDR3 length: 13
J gene: TRBJ1-3
clone size: medium-sized
CDR3 DNA: TGTGCCAGCAGGAGGGGTGATGGAAACACCATATATTTT
CDR3 protein: CASRRGDGNTIYF

D gene: TRBD2
V gene: TRBV20-1
CDR3 length: 14
J gene: TRBJ2-1
clone size: .
CDR3 DNA: TGCAGTGCTACTCTAGCGGGAGGGCCAAGTGAGCAGTTCTTC
CDR3 protein: CSATLAGGPSEQFF

D gene: .
V gene: TRBV30
CDR3 length: 15
J gene: TRBJ2-7
clone size: .
CDR3 DNA: TGTGCCTGGAGTACCGGGGGGCGAAGCGTCCACGAGCAGTACTTC
CDR3 protein: CAWSTGGRSVHEQYF

D gene: .
V gene: TRBV5-4
CDR3 length: 14
J gene: TRBJ2-3
clone size: many
CDR3 DNA: TGTGCCAGCAGCTTGGGGACTGCCACAGATACGCAGTATTTT
CDR3 protein: CASSLGTATDTQYF

D gene: TRBD1
V gene: TRBV20-1
CDR3 length: 15
J gene: TRBJ2-5
clone size: medium-sized
CDR3 DNA: TGCAGTGCTAGAACTTGGACAGGGGGTTCAGAGACCCAGTACTTC
CDR3 protein: CSARTWTGGSETQYF

D gene: TRBD2
V gene: TRBV2
CDR3 length: 15
J gene: TRBJ2-3
clone size: medium-sized
CDR3 DNA: TGTGCCAGCAGCCGACTAGCGGGAGTAGCAGATACGCAGTATTTT
CDR3 protein: CASSRLAGVADTQYF

D gene: .
V gene: TRBV27
CDR3 length: 13
J gene: TRBJ1-2
clone size: few
CDR3 DNA: TGTGCCAGCAGTTCACGGTGCCCCTATGGCTACACCTTC
CDR3 protein: CASSSRCPYGYTF

D gene: .
V gene: TRBV5-1
CDR3 length: 15
J gene: TRBJ2-7
clone size: once
CDR3 DNA: TGCGCCAGCAGCCCGAATTGGGGCAGGGGAAACGAGCAGTACTTC
CDR3 protein: CASSPNWGRGNEQYF

D gene: .
V gene: TRBV15
CDR3 length: 15
J gene: TRBJ1-5
clone size: many
CDR3 DNA: TGTGCCACCAGCAGGGCAGTCCAAGGCAATCAGCCCCAGCATTTT
CDR3 protein: CATSRAVQGNQPQHF

D gene: TRBD1
V gene: TRBV12-3/TRBV12-4
CDR3 length: 16
J gene: TRBJ1-5
clone size: many
CDR3 DNA: TGTGCCAGCAGTCTTCCCCCGGGACAGGGCATCCAGCCCCAGCATTTT
CDR3 protein: CASSLPPGQGIQPQHF

D gene: .
V gene: TRBV2
CDR3 length: 12
J gene: TRBJ2-7
clone size: many
CDR3 DNA: TGTGCCGGACGCTCAGACAGTGGAGAGCAGTACTTC
CDR3 protein: CAGRSDSGEQYF

D gene: TRBD2
V gene: TRBV11-2
CDR3 length: 19
J gene: TRBJ2-2
clone size: .
CDR3 DNA: TGTGCCAGCAGCCGTCCGGGACTAGCGTTTGACCCGAACACCGGGGAGCTGTTTTTT
CDR3 protein: CASSRPGLAFDPNTGELFF